The 3 T cell receptor beta chains listed next were all sequenced from one sample in a study of regulatory T cells in long-lasting Graves disease. Construction of the TCR beta libraries employed iRepertoire HTBI primers in conjunction with Arm-PCR of CDR3 regions. MiXCR, applied by TCRdb to the multiplex PCR reads, yields one record per CDR3 protein. The profile shows approximately 490,000 distinct CDR3 sequences, around 15% of them singletons. Time point given: newly diagnosed GD, antithyroid drugs for less than 3 months. Following extraction of RNA from PBMCs, that RNA was used to make the TCR library. The sample was also linked to a second study, of T cells in Graves' hyperthyroidism and ophthalmopathy.

The sequences come from peripheral blood mononuclear cells (PBMCs), collected at new diagnosis, from a patient treated with antithyroid drugs. The receptors come from a man aged 35 to 55 with Graves disease.

This clonotype was observed many times. The chain links TRBV28 to TRBJ1-4, with unresolved D. This CDR3 has 15 residues. The V gene lost 6 bases and the J gene lost 7 bases, with 18 bases spanning the gap. Per germline, CDR1 MDHEN and CDR2 SYDVKM. The CDR3: CASSPNEGWIEKLFF. DNA for the CDR3: TGTGCCAGCAGCCCTAATGAGGGATGGATTGAAAAACTGTTTTTT.

Notes on this clonotype: A read error may be the cause here, since a much bigger clone is one base away. V and J are TRBV9 and TRBJ2-3; the D gene is possibly TRBD2 (5 bases). Trimming stripped 3 bases from V and 1 base from J, with 9 bases between. Looked up from germline, CDR1 is SGDLS and CDR2 is YYNGEE. This CDR3 has 14 residues. DNA for the CDR3: TGTGCCAGCAGCGCCTTGGGAGGCACAGATACGCAGTATTTT. This sequence encodes CASSALGGTDTQYF.

The table lists this clonotype with many counts. CDR3 in DNA: TGTGCCAGCAGTTCACCCTGGTCTTTTGGTGACAGGGAGTGGGACCCCGGGGAGCTGTTTTTT. Translation: CASSSPWSFGDREWDPGELFF. This chain connects TRBV12-3 or TRBV12-4 to TRBJ2-2; 7 bases align to TRBD1. V lost 4 bases, J lost 6 bases, and 26 bases stayed unmatched. The CDR3 is 21 residues long.